This is a list of T cell receptor beta chains from one sample in a study of metastatic and nonmetastatic thyroid tumors. TCRdb called clones again from the PCR reads with MiXCR. The sample lists under 7,000 clones, 35% to 40% occurring once. The sample consisted of adjacent normal tissue. All receptors come from a female donor with papillary thyroid cancer or a benign thyroid nodule (not recorded which). Some clones in this sample may be carry-over from other donors' samples. The CDR3 runs from the conserved cysteine through the conserved F or W. Fields, in order: D gene, J gene, V gene, clone size, CDR3 DNA, CDR3 protein. D genes are given only for firm matches. Clone size is stated in some rows and not others, as once, few, many or a class when expanded.

D gene: -
J gene: TRBJ2-1
V gene: TRBV11-3
clone size: few
CDR3 DNA: TGTGCCAGCAGCTCAGAATTAACCCGGGTGAAGGCTGGCAATGAGCAGTTCTTC
CDR3 protein: CASSSELTRVKAGNEQFF

D gene: -
J gene: TRBJ2-3
V gene: TRBV3-1
clone size: once
CDR3 DNA: TGTGCCAGCATAAGGGGCTTAGCTAGCCGCACAGATACGCAGTATTTT
CDR3 protein: CASIRGLASRTDTQYF

D gene: -
J gene: TRBJ2-6
V gene: TRBV19
clone size: -
CDR3 DNA: TGTGCCAGTACCGACAGACCAGGGTCTGGGGCCAACGTCCTGACTTTC
CDR3 protein: CASTDRPGSGANVLTF

D gene: -
J gene: TRBJ2-6
V gene: TRBV3-1
clone size: few
CDR3 DNA: TGTGCCAGCAGCCAAGGTGGGGCCAACGTCTTGACTTTC
CDR3 protein: CASSQGGANVLTF

D gene: TRBD1
J gene: TRBJ2-7
V gene: TRBV6-1
clone size: few
CDR3 DNA: TGTGCCAGCAGTGCCACAGGGGTCGACGAGCAGTACTTC
CDR3 protein: CASSATGVDEQYF

D gene: -
J gene: TRBJ2-7
V gene: TRBV19
clone size: -
CDR3 DNA: TGTGCCAGTAAAATGAGGGCCCACGAGCAGTACTTC
CDR3 protein: CASKMRAHEQYF

D gene: -
J gene: TRBJ2-5
V gene: TRBV20-1
clone size: -
CDR3 DNA: TGCAGTCCCCGGGGTAGCGGTGAAGAGACCCAGTACTTC
CDR3 protein: CSPRGSGEETQYF

D gene: -
J gene: TRBJ1-3
V gene: TRBV19
clone size: many
CDR3 DNA: TGTGCCAGTAGACCGGACACCATCTCTGGAAACACCATATATTTT
CDR3 protein: CASRPDTISGNTIYF

D gene: TRBD1
J gene: TRBJ1-2
V gene: TRBV28
clone size: few
CDR3 DNA: TGTGCCAGCAGTTTGATCAGGGGACAGGGAGCCTATGGCTACACCTTC
CDR3 protein: CASSLIRGQGAYGYTF

D gene: -
J gene: TRBJ1-2
V gene: TRBV7-6
clone size: -
CDR3 DNA: TGTGCCAGCACCTCCGGGACGGGAAACTATGGCTACACCTTC
CDR3 protein: CASTSGTGNYGYTF

D gene: -
J gene: TRBJ2-7
V gene: TRBV6-1
clone size: -
CDR3 DNA: TGTGCCAGCAGCCCTCCGGCCCGGGCCGAGCAGTACTTC
CDR3 protein: CASSPPARAEQYF

D gene: TRBD1
J gene: TRBJ2-7
V gene: TRBV6-1
clone size: -
CDR3 DNA: TGTGCCAGCAGTGAACAGGGGGCATCCTACGAGCAGTACTTC
CDR3 protein: CASSEQGASYEQYF

D gene: TRBD2
J gene: TRBJ2-1
V gene: TRBV5-4
clone size: few
CDR3 DNA: TGTGCCAGCAGCTTGAGAGGGACTAGCGGTCTTAGCTCCTACAATGAGCAGTTCTTC
CDR3 protein: CASSLRGTSGLSSYNEQFF

D gene: TRBD2
J gene: TRBJ2-2
V gene: TRBV6-5
clone size: -
CDR3 DNA: TGTGCCAGCAGTTTTACAGGACTAGCGGGAAACACCGGGGAGCTGTTTTTT
CDR3 protein: CASSFTGLAGNTGELFF

D gene: TRBD2
J gene: TRBJ2-1
V gene: TRBV4-1
clone size: many
CDR3 DNA: TGCGCCAGCAGCCAGACTAGCGGGGGGGCGGTGGGCAATGAGCAGTTCTTC
CDR3 protein: CASSQTSGGAVGNEQFF

D gene: TRBD2
J gene: TRBJ2-2
V gene: TRBV30
clone size: -
CDR3 DNA: TGTGCCTGGAGTTTATACCTCACTAGCGGGGGGAACACCGGGGAGCTGTTTTTT
CDR3 protein: CAWSLYLTSGGNTGELFF

D gene: -
J gene: TRBJ1-5
V gene: TRBV6-1
clone size: few
CDR3 DNA: TGTGCCAGCAGTGTTTATAGCAATCAGCCCCAGCATTTT
CDR3 protein: CASSVYSNQPQHF

D gene: -
J gene: TRBJ2-7
V gene: TRBV5-1
clone size: few
CDR3 DNA: TGCGCCAGCAGGGAGGGGGCCTCCTACGAGCAGTACTTC
CDR3 protein: CASREGASYEQYF

D gene: -
J gene: TRBJ2-7
V gene: TRBV19
clone size: few
CDR3 DNA: TGTGCCAGTTCCGGGACCCTTTTCTACGAGCAGTACTTC
CDR3 protein: CASSGTLFYEQYF

D gene: TRBD1
J gene: TRBJ1-6
V gene: TRBV11-3
clone size: -
CDR3 DNA: TGTGCCAGCAGCCAATATGTGCAGGGGGACAATTCACCCCTCCACTTT
CDR3 protein: CASSQYVQGDNSPLHF

D gene: -
J gene: TRBJ2-7
V gene: TRBV7-2
clone size: few
CDR3 DNA: TGTGCCAGCAGCTTAAACGGACCACTTACCTACGAGCAGTACTTC
CDR3 protein: CASSLNGPLTYEQYF

D gene: -
J gene: TRBJ1-2
V gene: TRBV30
clone size: -
CDR3 DNA: TGTGCCTGGAGTGTGGGGCAGTGCTATGGCTACACCTTC
CDR3 protein: CAWSVGQCYGYTF

D gene: -
J gene: TRBJ2-7
V gene: TRBV20-1
clone size: -
CDR3 DNA: TGCAGTGCCCCATTTGAACGTGGGGGGAGGGAGCAGTACTTC
CDR3 protein: CSAPFERGGREQYF